Given below is one T cell receptor beta chain in context. This entry is derived from a study of control samples from healthy donors and cancer patients. Clones were sequenced by immunoSEQ multiplex PCR, and TCRdb holds only the in-frame ones, with some missing. The sample has fewer than 130,000 clones; 70% to 90% are singletons. This clonotype was sampled from a woman aged 55 to 70 with lung cancer. Material: PBMCs.

The CDR3 coding sequence is TGTGCCAGCTCTCGGACAGAAGTCAATGAGCAGTTCTTC. Its translation is CASSRTEVNEQFF. The rearrangement uses TRBV18 and TRBJ2-1; D may be TRBD1 (6 bases). The CDR3 runs to 13 residues. Per germline, CDR1 KGHSH and CDR2 LQKENI. V was pared by 6 bases and J by 6 bases, with 12 bases between. The variable domain in full, completed from reference TRBV18 and TRBJ2-1, reads NAGVMQNPRHLVRRRGQEARLRCSPMKGHSHVYWYRQLPEEGLKFMVYLQKENIIDESGMPKERFSAEFPKEGPSILRIQQVVRGDSAAYFCASSRTEVNEQFFGPGTRLTVL.